Given below is one TCR beta chain in context. Its matching antigen is unknown. It was patients with CD8+CD57+ cell expansion by flow cytometry who were chosen for sequencing. This sample was included in a study of CD8+CD57+ T cells in acquired aplastic anemia. Study conclusions and caveats: Between patients and controls, 25 to 35 CD8+ CDR3 sequences were found in common.

The CDR3 totals 15 residues. With V trimmed by 4 bases and J by 6 bases, 12 bases remained unmatched. CDR1 is SGHRS and CDR2 is YFSETQ in the germline V gene. The use of genomic DNA as template underpinned the TCR beta VDJ and CDR3 profiling. MiXCR, applied by TCRdb to the reads, yields one record per CDR3 protein. The sample contains hundreds of thousands of distinct CDR3 sequences, roughly 53% of which appear only once. V gene TRBV5-1 combines with J gene TRBJ2-5; 7 nucleotides line up with TRBD1. Sequenced: sorted CD4+, CD8+, or CD8+CD57+ T cells (not recorded which) from PBMCs. This receptor was obtained from a human donor with aplastic anemia. This chain's CDR3 is CASSLRQGDGKTQYF. The CDR3 region has the DNA TGCGCCAGCAGCCTGAGACAGGGTGATGGGAAGACCCAGTACTTC.